A selection of T cell receptor beta chains follows, all from one sample in a study of CD8 T cells in Susac syndrome. MiXCR was run by TCRdb on the immunoSEQ multiplex PCR reads, yielding one entry per CDR3 protein. The table lists more than 150,000 distinct CDR3 sequences, around 96% of them singletons, with more than 0.12% in the top ten. Sequenced: CD4+ T cells from PBMCs. These receptors came from a human donor in good health. Both conserved end residues are part of each CDR3. D genes are given only for firm matches. Some rows mark clone size as missing; the rest say once, few, many or name a class of expanded clone.

TRBV20-1	TRBJ1-6	TRBD1	.	TGCAGTGCTAGCCAGTGGGCGAGGACAGGGCATAATTCACCCCTCCACTTT	CSASQWARTGHNSPLHF
TRBV3-1	TRBJ1-1	.	.	TGTGCCAGCAGCCAAGGTGGGGCGGCTTTCTTT	CASSQGGAAFF
TRBV10-3	TRBJ2-5	.	.	TGTGCCATCAGTCAAGGGGGGGCCCGAGGAGGCGAGACCCAGTACTTC	CAISQGGARGGETQYF
TRBV9	TRBJ1-2	TRBD1	.	TGTGCCAGCAGCACGGGGACAGGGGTTTTCTATGGCTACACCTTC	CASSTGTGVFYGYTF
TRBV2	TRBJ1-1	TRBD1	.	TGTGCCAGCAGGGGACAGACGGACACTGAAGCTTTCTTT	CASRGQTDTEAFF
TRBV7-8	TRBJ1-5	.	.	TGTGCCAGCAGCTTGAGGCGGGTCCTAAATAGCAATCAGCCCCAGCATTTT	CASSLRRVLNSNQPQHF
TRBV7-9	TRBJ2-3	TRBD2	.	TGTGCCAGCAGCCTTATCGTTGAGGTAGCGGGGGCCACAGATACGCAGTATTTT	CASSLIVEVAGATDTQYF
TRBV29-1	TRBJ2-1	.	.	TGCAGCGTTGACAGGTTCCTGGGCGATGAGCAGTTCTTC	CSVDRFLGDEQFF
TRBV29-1	TRBJ2-7	TRBD1	.	TGCAGCGTCGCCACAGGGGACCGCGAGCAGTACTTC	CSVATGDREQYF
TRBV5-4	TRBJ2-1	.	.	TGTGCCAGCAGCAACCCCCTTGGAGGTTACAATGAGCAGTTCTTC	CASSNPLGGYNEQFF
TRBV6-2/TRBV6-3	TRBJ2-1	.	.	TGTGCCAGCACCAGGGACTTCAGCTCCTACAATGAGCAGTTCTTC	CASTRDFSSYNEQFF
TRBV20-1	TRBJ2-7	.	.	TGCAGTGCTAGAGATCGGATCGGCAGGGGAGTTTCCTACGAGCAGTACTTC	CSARDRIGRGVSYEQYF
TRBV7-9	TRBJ1-2	TRBD1	.	TGTGCCAGTGGGACAGGGGGCTTTGGCTACACCTTC	CASGTGGFGYTF
TRBV5-4	TRBJ2-2	.	.	TGTGCCAGCAGCTTGCCAGGGACGAACACCGGGGAGCTGTTTTTT	CASSLPGTNTGELFF
TRBV7-2	TRBJ1-5	TRBD1	.	TGTGCCAGCAGCTTAAGGGGGCAGAGCAATCAGCCCCAGCATTTT	CASSLRGQSNQPQHF
TRBV6-5	TRBJ2-7	TRBD1	.	TGTGCCAGCAGGCCACAGGGGAAAGTATACGAGCAGTACTTC	CASRPQGKVYEQYF
TRBV7-2	TRBJ2-7	.	.	TGTGCCAGCAGCTTAGGCCCGGACAGCTCCTACGAGCAGTACTTC	CASSLGPDSSYEQYF
TRBV29-1	TRBJ1-1	TRBD1	.	TGCAGCGTGAATACAGGGGGCGGGAACACTGAAGCTTTCTTT	CSVNTGGGNTEAFF
TRBV30	TRBJ1-1	TRBD1	.	TGTGCCTGGAGCCGGGACAGGGGGAACACTGAAGCTTTCTTT	CAWSRDRGNTEAFF
TRBV7-2	TRBJ2-1	TRBD2	.	TGTGCCAGCCCCAAATCGGGACTAGCGGGGGGCTACAATGAGCAGTTCTTC	CASPKSGLAGGYNEQFF
TRBV20-1	TRBJ1-6	.	.	TGCAGTGCTAGAGATTTGGGGAATTCACCCCTCCACTTT	CSARDLGNSPLHF
TRBV18	TRBJ1-5	.	.	TGTGCCAGCTCACCTTCACAGGGCTATAATCAGCCCCAGCATTTT	CASSPSQGYNQPQHF
TRBV5-4	TRBJ2-7	TRBD2	once	TGTGCCAGCGGAGCGGGGGGGGAAACCTACGAGCAGTACTTC	CASGAGGETYEQYF
TRBV20-1	TRBJ1-1	.	.	TGCAGTGCTAGAGCCCTACGGTCGGGGAACACTGAAGCTTTCTTT	CSARALRSGNTEAFF
TRBV19	TRBJ2-5	.	few	TGTGCCAGTAGCAGGGACCAAGAGACCCAGTACTTC	CASSRDQETQYF
TRBV5-1	TRBJ2-1	.	.	TGCGCCAGCAGTCGAGGCGGGGTCGACAATGAGCAGTTCTTC	CASSRGGVDNEQFF
TRBV23-1	TRBJ1-4	.	.	TGCGCCAGCAGTCAATCGATCGGGGCCGGTGAAAAACTGTTTTTT	CASSQSIGAGEKLFF
TRBV3-1	TRBJ1-6	.	once	TGTGCCAGCAGTAACAGGGAATCCTATAATTCACCCCTCCACTTT	CASSNRESYNSPLHF
TRBV5-6	TRBJ2-7	TRBD1	.	TGTGCCAGCAGCTTGAGGGACAGGGACTACGAGCAGTACTTC	CASSLRDRDYEQYF
TRBV12-3/TRBV12-4	TRBJ1-1	.	.	TGTGCCAGCAGTTCATTCGGCAAAAGTGCTGAAGCTTTCTTT	CASSSFGKSAEAFF
TRBV15	TRBJ2-3	.	.	TGTGCCACCAGCAGAGAGATGGGGTCTCCTCCAGGCACAGATACGCAGTATTTT	CATSREMGSPPGTDTQYF
TRBV2	TRBJ2-5	.	.	TGTGCCAGCAGTGTGGGGCGGGGAGAGACCCAGTACTTC	CASSVGRGETQYF
TRBV20-1	TRBJ1-1	.	.	TGCAGTGCTAGAGGCAGCGACACTGAAGCTTTCTTT	CSARGSDTEAFF